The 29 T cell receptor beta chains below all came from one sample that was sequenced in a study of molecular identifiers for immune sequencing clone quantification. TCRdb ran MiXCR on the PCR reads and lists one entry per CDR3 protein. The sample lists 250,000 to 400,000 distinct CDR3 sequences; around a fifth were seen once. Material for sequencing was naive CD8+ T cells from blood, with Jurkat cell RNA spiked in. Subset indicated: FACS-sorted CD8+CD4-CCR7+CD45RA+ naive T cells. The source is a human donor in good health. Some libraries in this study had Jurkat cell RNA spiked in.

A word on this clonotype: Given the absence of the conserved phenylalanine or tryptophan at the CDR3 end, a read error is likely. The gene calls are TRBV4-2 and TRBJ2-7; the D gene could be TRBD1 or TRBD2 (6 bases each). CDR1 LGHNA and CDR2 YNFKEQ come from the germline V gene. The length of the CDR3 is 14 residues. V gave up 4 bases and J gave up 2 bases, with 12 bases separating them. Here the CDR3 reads CASSPGGGPYEQYL. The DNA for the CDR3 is TGTGCCAGCAGCCCAGGTGGGGGGCCCTACGAGCAGTACCTC.

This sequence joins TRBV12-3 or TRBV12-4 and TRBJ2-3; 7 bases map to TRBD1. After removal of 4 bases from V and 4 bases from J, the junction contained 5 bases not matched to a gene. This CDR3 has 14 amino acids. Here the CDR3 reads CASSSRQGPDTQYF. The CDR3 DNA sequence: TGTGCCAGCAGTTCTAGACAGGGTCCAGATACGCAGTATTTT.

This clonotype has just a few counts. The CDR3 region is CASSSRGQVSTDTQYF. The CDR3 DNA is TGTGCCAGCAGCTCGAGGGGACAGGTTAGCACAGATACGCAGTATTTT. This sequence joins TRBV7-9 and TRBJ2-3; 8 nucleotides line up with TRBD1. With V trimmed by 4 bases and J by 0 bases, 6 bases remained unmatched. Germline loops: CDR1 SEHNR, CDR2 FQNEAQ (reference sequence). The CDR3 runs to 16 residues.

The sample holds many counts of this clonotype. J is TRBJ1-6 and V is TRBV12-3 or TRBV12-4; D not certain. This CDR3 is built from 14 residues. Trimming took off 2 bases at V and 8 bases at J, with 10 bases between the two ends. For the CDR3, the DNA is TGTGCCAGCAGTTTAACCCTTATGGATTCACCCCTCCACTTT. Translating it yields CASSLTLMDSPLHF.

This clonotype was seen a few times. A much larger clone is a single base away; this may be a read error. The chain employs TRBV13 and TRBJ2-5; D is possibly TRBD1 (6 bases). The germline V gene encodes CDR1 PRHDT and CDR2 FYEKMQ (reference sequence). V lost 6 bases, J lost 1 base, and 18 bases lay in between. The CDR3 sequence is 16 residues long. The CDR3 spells CASSSTGWEGQETQYF. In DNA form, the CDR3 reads TGTGCCAGCAGTTCCACAGGGTGGGAAGGCCAAGAGACCCAGTACTTC. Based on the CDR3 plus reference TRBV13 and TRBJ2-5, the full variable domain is AAGVIQSPRHLIKEKRETATLKCYPIPRHDTVYWYQQGPGQDPQFLISFYEKMQSDKGSIPDRFSAQQFSDYHSELNMSSLELGDSALYFCASSSTGWEGQETQYFGPGTRLLVL.

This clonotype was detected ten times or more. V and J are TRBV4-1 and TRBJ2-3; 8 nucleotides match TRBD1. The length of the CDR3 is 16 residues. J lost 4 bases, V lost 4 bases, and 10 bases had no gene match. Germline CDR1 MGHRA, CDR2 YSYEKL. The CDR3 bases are TGCGCCAGCAGCCTTGGCGGACAGGGTCCTCCAGATACGCAGTATTTT. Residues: CASSLGGQGPPDTQYF.

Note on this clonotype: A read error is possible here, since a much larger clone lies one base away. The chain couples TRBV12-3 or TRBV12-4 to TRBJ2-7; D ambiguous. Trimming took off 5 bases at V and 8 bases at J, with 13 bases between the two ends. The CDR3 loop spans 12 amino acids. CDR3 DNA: TGTGCCAGCAGTAGTCCCAGCTCCAAGCAGTACTTC. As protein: CASSSPSSKQYF.

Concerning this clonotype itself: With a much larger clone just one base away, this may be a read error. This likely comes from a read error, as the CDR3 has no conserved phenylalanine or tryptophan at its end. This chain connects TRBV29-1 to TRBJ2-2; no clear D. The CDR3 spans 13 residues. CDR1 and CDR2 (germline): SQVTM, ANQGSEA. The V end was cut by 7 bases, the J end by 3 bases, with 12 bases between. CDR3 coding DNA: TGCAGCGGAACCGGCGCCTACACCGGGGAGCTGTTTTCT. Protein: CSGTGAYTGELFS.

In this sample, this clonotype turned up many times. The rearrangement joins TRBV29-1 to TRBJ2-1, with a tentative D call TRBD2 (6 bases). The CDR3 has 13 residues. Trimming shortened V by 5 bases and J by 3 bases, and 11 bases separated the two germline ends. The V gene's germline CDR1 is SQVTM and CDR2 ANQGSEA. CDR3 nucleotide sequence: TGCAGCGTTTACGGGAGAATCTACAATGAGCAGTTCTTC. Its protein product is CSVYGRIYNEQFF.

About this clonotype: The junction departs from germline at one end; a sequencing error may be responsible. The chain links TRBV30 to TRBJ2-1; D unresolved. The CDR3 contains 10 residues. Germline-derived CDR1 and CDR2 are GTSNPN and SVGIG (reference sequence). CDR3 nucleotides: TGTGCCCGGAGCAACAATGAGCAGTTCTTC. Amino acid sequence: CARSNNEQFF.

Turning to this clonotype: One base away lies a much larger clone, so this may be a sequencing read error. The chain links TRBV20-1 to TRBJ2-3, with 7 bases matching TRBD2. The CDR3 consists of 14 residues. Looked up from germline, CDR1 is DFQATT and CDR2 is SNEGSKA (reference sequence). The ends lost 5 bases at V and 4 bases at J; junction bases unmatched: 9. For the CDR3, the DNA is TGCAGTGCTGGAAGCGGGGAGAACCCAGATACGCAGTATTTT. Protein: CSAGSGENPDTQYF.

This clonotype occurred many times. In DNA form, the CDR3 reads TGTGCCAGCAGCCAAGAAGAAGATCTCGGGGACACCATATATTTT. This sequence encodes CASSQEEDLGDTIYF. The rearrangement uses TRBV14 and TRBJ1-3; D is undetermined. The V and J ends lost 0 bases and 8 bases respectively, with 14 bases between them. This CDR3 spans 15 amino acids. CDR1 and CDR2 (germline): SGHDN, FVKESK.

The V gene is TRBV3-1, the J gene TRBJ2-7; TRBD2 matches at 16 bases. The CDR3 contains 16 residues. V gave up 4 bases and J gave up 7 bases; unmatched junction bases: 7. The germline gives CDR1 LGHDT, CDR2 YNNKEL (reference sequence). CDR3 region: CASSLSGLAGGYEQYF. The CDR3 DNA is TGTGCCAGCAGCCTATCGGGACTAGCGGGAGGGTATGAGCAGTACTTC.

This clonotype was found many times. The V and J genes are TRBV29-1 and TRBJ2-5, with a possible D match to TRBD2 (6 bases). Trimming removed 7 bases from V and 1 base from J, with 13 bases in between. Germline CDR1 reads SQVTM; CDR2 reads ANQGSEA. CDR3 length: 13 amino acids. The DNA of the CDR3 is TGCAGCGCAAGTGGAGGGTTCCAAGAGACCCAGTACTTC. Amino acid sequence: CSASGGFQETQYF.

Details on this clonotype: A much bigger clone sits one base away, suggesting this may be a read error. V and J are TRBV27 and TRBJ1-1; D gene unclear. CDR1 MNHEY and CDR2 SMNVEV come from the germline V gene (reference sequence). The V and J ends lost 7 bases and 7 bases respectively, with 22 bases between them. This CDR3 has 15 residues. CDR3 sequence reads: CASTPCGPGDNEAFF. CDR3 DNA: TGTGCCAGCACCCCATGCGGGCCGGGCGATAATGAAGCTTTCTTT.

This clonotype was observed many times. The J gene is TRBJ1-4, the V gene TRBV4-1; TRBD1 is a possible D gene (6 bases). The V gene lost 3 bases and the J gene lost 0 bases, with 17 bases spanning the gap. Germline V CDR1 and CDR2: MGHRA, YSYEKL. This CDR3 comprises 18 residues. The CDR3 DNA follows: TGCGCCAGCAGCCAGGCACACAGGGTACGAGCAACTAATGAAAAACTGTTTTTT. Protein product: CASSQAHRVRATNEKLFF.

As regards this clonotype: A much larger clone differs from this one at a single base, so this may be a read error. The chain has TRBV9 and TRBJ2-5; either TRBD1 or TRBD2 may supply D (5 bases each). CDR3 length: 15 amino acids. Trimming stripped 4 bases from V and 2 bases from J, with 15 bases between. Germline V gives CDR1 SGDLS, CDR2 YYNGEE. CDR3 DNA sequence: TGTGCCAGCAGCATAGGAGGCAGGGCACAAGAGACCCAGTACTTC. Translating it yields CASSIGGRAQETQYF. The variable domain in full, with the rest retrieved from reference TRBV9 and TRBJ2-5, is DSGVTQTPKHLITATGQRVTLRCSPRSGDLSVYWYQQSLDQGLQFLIQYYNGEERAKGNILERFSAQQFPDLHSELNLSSLELGDSALYFCASSIGGRAQETQYFGPGTRLLVL.

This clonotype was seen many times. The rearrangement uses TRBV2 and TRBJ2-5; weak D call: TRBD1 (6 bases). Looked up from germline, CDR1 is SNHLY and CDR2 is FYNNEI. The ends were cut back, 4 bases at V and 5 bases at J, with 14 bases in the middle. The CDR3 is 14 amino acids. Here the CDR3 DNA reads TGTGCCAGCAGTGTTGGACAGAGCTTTGAGACCCAGTACTTC. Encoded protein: CASSVGQSFETQYF.

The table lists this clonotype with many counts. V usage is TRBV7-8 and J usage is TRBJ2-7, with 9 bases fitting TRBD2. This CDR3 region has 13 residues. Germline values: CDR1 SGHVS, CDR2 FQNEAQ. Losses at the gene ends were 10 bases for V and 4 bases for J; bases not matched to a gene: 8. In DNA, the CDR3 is TGTGCCACCGGTGCGGGGGGGAGGTACGAGCAGTACTTC. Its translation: CATGAGGRYEQYF.

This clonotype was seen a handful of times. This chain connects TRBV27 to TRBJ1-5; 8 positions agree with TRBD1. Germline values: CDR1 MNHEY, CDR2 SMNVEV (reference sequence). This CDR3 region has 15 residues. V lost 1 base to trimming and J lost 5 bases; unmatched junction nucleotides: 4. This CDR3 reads CASSLLTGADQPQHF. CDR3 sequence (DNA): TGTGCCAGCAGTTTATTGACAGGGGCAGATCAGCCCCAGCATTTT.

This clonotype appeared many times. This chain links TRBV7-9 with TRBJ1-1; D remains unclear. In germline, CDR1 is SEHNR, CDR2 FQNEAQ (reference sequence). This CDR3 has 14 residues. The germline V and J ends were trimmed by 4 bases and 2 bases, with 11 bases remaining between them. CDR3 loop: CASSSTNYNTEAFF. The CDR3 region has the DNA TGTGCCAGCAGCTCCACAAACTATAACACTGAAGCTTTCTTT. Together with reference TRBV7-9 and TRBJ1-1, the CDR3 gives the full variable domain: DTGVSQNPRHKITKRGQNVTFRCDPISEHNRLYWYRQTLGQGPEFLTYFQNEAQLEKSRLLSDRFSAERPKGSFSTLEIQRTEQGDSAMYLCASSSTNYNTEAFFGQGTRLTVV.

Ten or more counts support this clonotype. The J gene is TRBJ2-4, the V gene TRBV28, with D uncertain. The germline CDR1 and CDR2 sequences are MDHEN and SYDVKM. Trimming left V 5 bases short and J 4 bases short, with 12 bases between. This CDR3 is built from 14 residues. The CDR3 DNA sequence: TGTGCCAGCAGTCCGAGGACGCTTAAAAACATTCAGTACTTC. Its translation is CASSPRTLKNIQYF.

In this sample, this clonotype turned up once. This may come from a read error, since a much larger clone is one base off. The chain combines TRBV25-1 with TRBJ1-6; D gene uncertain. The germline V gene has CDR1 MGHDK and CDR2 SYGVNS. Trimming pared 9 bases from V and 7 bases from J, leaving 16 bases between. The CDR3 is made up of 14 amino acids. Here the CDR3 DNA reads TGTGCCAGGCGTGAGAGAGGTCCCAATTCACCCCTCCACTTT. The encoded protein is CARRERGPNSPLHF.

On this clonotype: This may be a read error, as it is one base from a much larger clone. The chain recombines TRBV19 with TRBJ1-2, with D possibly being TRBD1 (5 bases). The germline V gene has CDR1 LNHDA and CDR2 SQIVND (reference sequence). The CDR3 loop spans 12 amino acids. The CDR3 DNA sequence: TGTGCCGGTAGTGGACATAGCTATGGCTACACCTTC. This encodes CAGSGHSYGYTF.

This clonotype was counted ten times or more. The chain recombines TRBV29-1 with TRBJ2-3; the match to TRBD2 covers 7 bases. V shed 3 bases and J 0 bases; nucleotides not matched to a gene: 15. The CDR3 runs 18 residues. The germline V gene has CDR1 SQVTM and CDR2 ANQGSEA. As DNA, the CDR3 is TGCAGCGTTGAGGGAAAGATGCTAGCGGAGCCTAGCACAGATACGCAGTATTTT. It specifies CSVEGKMLAEPSTDTQYF.

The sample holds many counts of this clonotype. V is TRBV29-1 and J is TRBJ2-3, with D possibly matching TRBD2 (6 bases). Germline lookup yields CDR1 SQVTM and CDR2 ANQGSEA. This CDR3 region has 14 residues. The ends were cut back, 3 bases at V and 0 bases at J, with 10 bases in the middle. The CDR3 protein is CSVEFSGSTDTQYF. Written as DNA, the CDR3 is TGCAGCGTTGAGTTTAGCGGTAGCACAGATACGCAGTATTTT.

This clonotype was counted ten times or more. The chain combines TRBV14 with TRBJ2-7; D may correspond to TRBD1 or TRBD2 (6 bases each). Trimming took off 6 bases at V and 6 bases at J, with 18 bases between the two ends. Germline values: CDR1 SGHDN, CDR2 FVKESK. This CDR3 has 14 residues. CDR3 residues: CASSVKRGRVEQYF. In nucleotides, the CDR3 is TGTGCCAGCAGTGTTAAACGGGGGCGGGTCGAGCAGTACTTC.

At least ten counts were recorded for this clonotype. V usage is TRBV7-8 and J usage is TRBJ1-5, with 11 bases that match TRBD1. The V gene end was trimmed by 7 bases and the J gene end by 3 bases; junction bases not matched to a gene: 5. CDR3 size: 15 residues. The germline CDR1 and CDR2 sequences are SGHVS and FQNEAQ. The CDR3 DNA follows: TGTGCCAGCACCGGGACAGGGGGGGCCAATCAGCCCCAGCATTTT. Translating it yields CASTGTGGANQPQHF.

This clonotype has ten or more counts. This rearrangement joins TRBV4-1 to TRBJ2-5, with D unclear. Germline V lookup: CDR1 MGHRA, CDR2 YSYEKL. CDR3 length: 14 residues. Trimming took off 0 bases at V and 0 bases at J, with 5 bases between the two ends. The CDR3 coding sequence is TGCGCCAGCAGCCAAGAATTGTACCAAGAGACCCAGTACTTC. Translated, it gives CASSQELYQETQYF.